Below, 15 T cell receptor beta chains from the same sample are listed, as sequenced in a study of regulatory T cells in long-lasting Graves disease (dated by TCRdb to the early 2020s). The library was made by multiplex PCR. The instrument given in TCRdb is Illumina HiSeq 4000. CDR3 regions were amplified by Arm-PCR with iRepertoire HTBI primers to construct TCR beta libraries. TCRdb handled the public reads itself, with Q25 trimming in fastp and clone calling in MiXCR, and kept productive beta chains. Merged by CDR3 protein, the rows form single entries marked with the most common genes and DNA. The sample data list hundreds of thousands of distinct CDR3 sequences, and about 20% of these were observed just once. The biggest ten clones account for about 7.8% of the sample. In light of the paper, this sample's time point label describes: persistent/refractory GD, antithyroid drugs over 5 years with positive TRAb. For both TCR sequencing and RNA sequencing, RNA was extracted from PBMCs in TRIzol.

This specimen was peripheral blood mononuclear cells (PBMCs), taken when the disease was refractory, from a patient treated with antithyroid drugs. The receptors originated from a female donor with Graves disease.

Comments on this clonotype: This clone may be a read error of a much larger clone one base away. The gene calls are TRBV7-8 and TRBJ2-7; perhaps TRBD2 as D (6 bases). The CDR3 consists of 16 residues. From germline, CDR1 is SGHVS and CDR2 FQNEAQ. The CDR3 DNA follows: TGTGCCGGCAGCTTATCGTCGGGAGCGAGCTCCTACGAGCAGTACTTC. Encoded protein: CAGSLSSGASSYEQYF. The variable domain in full, completed from reference TRBV7-8 and TRBJ2-7, reads GAGVSQSPRYKVAKRGQDVALRCDPISGHVSLFWYQQALGQGPEFLTYFQNEAQLDKSGLPSDRFFAERPEGSVSTLKIQRTQQEDSAVYLCAGSLSSGASSYEQYFGPGTRLTVT.

The chain employs TRBV4-2 and TRBJ1-2; a possible D gene is TRBD1 (6 bases). Germline CDR1 and CDR2: LGHNA and YNFKEQ. V was pared by 0 bases and J by 2 bases, with 13 bases between. CDR3 length equals 16 residues. The CDR3 region has the DNA TGTGCCAGCAGCCAAGACCCGGACAGCAAGAACTATGGCTACACCTTC. It encodes CASSQDPDSKNYGYTF.

This clonotype was counted ten times or more. The chain is built from TRBV11-3 and TRBJ1-3; unclear D gene. Per germline, CDR1 SGHNT and CDR2 YENEEA. This CDR3 is built from 13 residues. V gave up 4 bases and J gave up 4 bases, with 8 bases separating them. The CDR3 nucleotides are TGTGCCAGCAGCTCCGGGCGAGGAAACACCATATATTTT. Protein product: CASSSGRGNTIYF.

This clonotype was counted many times. The V and J genes are TRBV6-1 and TRBJ2-7; D gene unclear. The CDR3 extends over 11 amino acids. V lost 7 bases, J lost 3 bases, and 7 bases lay in between. From germline, CDR1 is MNHNS and CDR2 SASEGT. This CDR3 reads CASTDDYEQYF. CDR3 coding DNA: TGTGCCAGCACAGATGACTACGAGCAGTACTTC.

This clonotype was detected many times. This sequence joins TRBV20-1 and TRBJ2-7, with 11 bases identical to TRBD1. The CDR3 totals 14 residues. Per germline, CDR1 DFQATT and CDR2 SNEGSKA (reference sequence). With V trimmed by 6 bases and J by 6 bases, 10 bases remained unmatched. The CDR3 nucleotides read TGCAGTGCCCCCCTGGCCGGGACAGGGGGCGAGCAGTACTTC. Translation: CSAPLAGTGGEQYF.

The chain couples TRBV9 to TRBJ1-1; D might be TRBD1 (6 bases). Germline values: CDR1 SGDLS, CDR2 YYNGEE. The CDR3 spans 17 residues. With 0 bases removed from V and 3 bases from J, the gap between germline ends came to 18 bases. DNA for the CDR3: TGTGCCAGCAGCGTAGCACCGTCCCGGGACATGTACACTGAAGCTTTCTTT. Protein: CASSVAPSRDMYTEAFF.

The rearrangement uses TRBV6-5 and TRBJ2-1; 7 bases line up with TRBD1. With 4 bases clipped from V and 0 bases from J, the junction kept 6 bases outside the gene matches. CDR3 length equals 16 residues. Per the germline V gene, CDR1 is MNHEY and CDR2 is SVGAGI. CDR3 residues: CASSSIRDSSYNEQFF. CDR3 nucleotides: TGTGCCAGCAGTTCGATCCGGGACAGCTCCTACAATGAGCAGTTCTTC.

This clonotype occurred many times. V and J are TRBV5-5 and TRBJ1-5, with no clear D. The CDR3 consists of 16 residues. Germline V gene sequence: CDR1 SGHKS, CDR2 YYEKEE (reference sequence). V dropped 0 bases and J dropped 3 bases, with 13 bases sitting between them. The chain's CDR3 is CASSLVGGPSNQPQHF. CDR3 nucleotides: TGTGCCAGCAGCTTGGTAGGAGGACCCTCCAATCAGCCCCAGCATTTT. Drawing the rest from reference TRBV5-5 and TRBJ1-5, the complete variable domain is DAGVTQSPTHLIKTRGQQVTLRCSPISGHKSVSWYQQVLGQGPQFIFQYYEKEERGRGNFPDRFSARQFPNYSSELNVNALLLGDSALYLCASSLVGGPSNQPQHFGDGTRLSIL.

The chain is built from TRBV19 and TRBJ1-5; TRBD1 aligns across 10 bases. J lost 6 bases, V lost 6 bases, and 5 bases had no gene match. CDR1 and CDR2 from the germline V gene are LNHDA and SQIVND (reference sequence). The CDR3 covers 14 residues. The CDR3 sequence: CASRRQGAFQPQHF. The CDR3 region has the DNA TGTGCCAGTAGGAGACAGGGGGCTTTTCAGCCCCAGCATTTT.

This chain uses TRBV20-1 with TRBJ2-1; 7 nucleotides match TRBD2. Trimming removed 2 bases from V and 6 bases from J; junction bases left unmatched: 13. The germline CDR1 and CDR2 sequences are DFQATT and SNEGSKA (reference sequence). CDR3 length: 16 residues. The chain's CDR3 is CSARPPPSGSGNEQFF. DNA for the CDR3: TGCAGTGCTAGACCGCCCCCTAGCGGCAGCGGCAATGAGCAGTTCTTC.

This clonotype came up a few times. The chain has TRBV18 and TRBJ2-5, with D unresolved. The V end was cut by 2 bases, the J end by 0 bases, with 19 bases between. From germline, CDR1 is KGHSH and CDR2 LQKENI. The CDR3 contains 18 residues. The CDR3 sequence is CASSPTGRNPTYQETQYF. In DNA, the CDR3 is TGTGCCAGCTCACCAACGGGCAGGAATCCGACGTACCAAGAGACCCAGTACTTC.

The rearrangement links TRBV12-3 or TRBV12-4 to TRBJ1-3; D perhaps matches TRBD1 (5 bases). V was cut by 3 bases and J by 1 base, with 7 bases left in between. This CDR3 comprises 14 residues. CDR3 in DNA: TGTGCCAGCAGTTTTCCAGGGTCTGGAAACACCATATATTTT. Translating gives CASSFPGSGNTIYF.

Comment on this clonotype: Relative to the germline gene, one junction end is altered; a read error may explain this. The chain couples TRBV4-1 to TRBJ1-1; D gene ambiguous. Per germline, CDR1 MGHRA and CDR2 YSYEKL. The CDR3 length is 15 residues. The CDR3 spells CASSQDVSSNTGAFF. CDR3 nucleotides: TGCGCCAGCAGCCAAGATGTATCCTCTAACACTGGAGCTTTCTTT.

This clonotype was counted many times. The rearrangement joins TRBV6-1 to TRBJ1-1; 8 bases are shared with TRBD1. CDR1 is MNHNS, CDR2 SASEGT, per germline. J gave up 4 bases and V 5 bases, and 6 bases lay outside the gene matches. CDR3 length: 14 residues. The CDR3 region has the DNA TGTGCCAGCAGTCCCACAGGGGGTGGCACTGAAGCTTTCTTT. Its translation is CASSPTGGGTEAFF.

In its sample, this clonotype was seen a few times. The CDR3 is CASRTGATNEKLFF. CDR3 nucleotide sequence: TGTGCCAGCAGGACAGGGGCAACTAATGAAAAACTGTTTTTT. V gene TRBV6-1 combines with J gene TRBJ1-4; the match to TRBD1 covers 8 bases. The V gene end was trimmed by 6 bases and the J gene end by 0 bases; junction bases not matched to a gene: 0. Germline values: CDR1 MNHNS, CDR2 SASEGT. This CDR3 comprises 14 residues.